The entry below gives a single T cell receptor beta chain sequence along with its context. The antigen it recognizes is unknown. Qualities for individual bases were not recorded, and no much larger clone is one base off. Relative to germline, V is missing 0 bases and J is missing 0 bases, with 3 bases of the junction outside any gene match. From a lookup of the germline V gene (reference sequence), CDR1 and CDR2 are SGHNT and YYREEE. Taken from cysteine to phenylalanine, the CDR3 has 16 residues. The entry retains the CDR3 DNA only, 48 bases that are in frame from base 1. The collaborating institutions used their own protocols to collect whole blood in K2EDTA tubes. For TCRbeta analysis, collaborators shipped samples as frozen whole blood, isolated PBMCs, or DNA extracted from either of those sample types. TCRbeta CDR3 regions were amplified from genomic DNA by means of the immunoSEQ Assay, a bias-controlled multiplex PCR. Concerning the study's data processing: Nucleated cell counts per sample were estimated from amplification of reference gene primers within the assay. To quantify the absolute abundance of each unique TCRbeta CDR3 rearrangement, sequence reads were collapsed and filtered. Productive Simpson clonality was computed per sample as the square root of Simpson's diversity index over productive rearrangements. TCRdb provides this immuneACCESS table in a form limited to in-frame rearrangements. Some clones are lacking; in checked studies, under half of them reflect an unresolved V gene, and why the rest are absent is not known. That table furnishes V, J and clone size, whereas the DNA furnished D and trimming. The sample profile shows a few hundred thousand clones; around 91% of them were found once. The leading ten clones occupy approximately 13% of the sample.

These data belong to a study of blood T cell repertoires in COVID-19 (dated by TCRdb to about 2020). Concerning the study at large: Collaborator samples came from the United States, Italy and Spain and covered acute and convalescent phases of COVID-19. The prospective study material was composed of cDNA or gDNA derived from T cells, B-cell-depleted T cells, or PBMCs. Subjects who had been exposed to COVID-19, were actively infected with it, or had recovered from it provided the deeply sampled blood TCRbeta repertoires that made up the dataset. The repertoires were released in a freely available public database intended as a resource for research on the immune response to SARS-CoV-2. Samples were obtained from the ongoing ImmuneRACE study (first 160 participants) and from 1,254 subjects provided by 6 global collaborators. Nearly every sample came with metadata listing a de-identified subject ID, COVID-19 status, age in years and sex. Where HLA class I and class II types were available, the types were taken from metadata supplied by the sample provider, not from assay-based typing.

Overall results and qualifications from the work: How much clinical and demographic metadata was included differed by source and by participant, and the metadata was provided uncurated.

Sequenced input: peripheral blood. The origin of this receptor is a woman aged 55-75 years with acute or convalescent COVID-19. The chain couples TRBV5-4 to TRBJ2-3; the central 8 bases match TRBD2. For the CDR3, the sequence is CASSLVSGASTDTQYF. The sequenced DNA is TGTGCCAGCAGCTTGGTTAGCGGGGCTAGCACAGATACGCAGTATTTT.